Below, 7 T cell receptor beta chains from the same sample are listed, as sequenced in a study of cytomegalovirus exposure and HLA in healthy donors. The PCR contained 60 Vbeta and 13 Jbeta primers. Data came from immunoSEQ multiplex PCR; TCRdb stores just in-frame clones and leaves some out. The sample lists a few hundred thousand clones; 80% to 85% were seen once. Sequencing was done on a sample of PBMCs. Receptors were obtained from a woman aged 60 to 75 in good health and CMV-seropositive.

The chain combines TRBV2 with TRBJ2-5, with D perhaps TRBD2 (5 bases). CDR1 is SNHLY and CDR2 is FYNNEI in the germline V gene. The V end was cut by 6 bases, the J end by 5 bases, with 10 bases between. The CDR3 extends over 12 amino acids. CDR3 in amino acids: CASRQLDETQYF. As DNA, the CDR3 is TGTGCCAGCAGGCAACTAGACGAGACCCAGTACTTC.

The chain links TRBV5-1 to TRBJ2-5; 8 bases match TRBD2. V shed 4 bases and J 3 bases; nucleotides not matched to a gene: 5. The CDR3 has 14 residues. Germline CDR1 is SGHRS and CDR2 is YFSETQ. The CDR3 DNA sequence: TGCGCCAGCAGCAACGCGGGGGGCGAAGAGACCCAGTACTTC. Its translation is CASSNAGGEETQYF.

On this clone: The DNA is left out, because the CDR3 cannot be placed on it with certainty; the CDR3 is given as TCRdb lists it. The chain employs TRBV6-5 and TRBJ2-5; TRBD2, as called in the table, went unchecked against the DNA. A total of 14 residues make up the CDR3, ends included. CDR1 and CDR2 from the germline V gene are MNHEY and SVGAGI. CDR3 sequence reads: CASSSSTRNNFRYF.

V is TRBV7-2 and J is TRBJ1-2; D is undetermined. The CDR3 totals 13 residues. Trimming took off 3 bases at V and 2 bases at J, with 7 bases between the two ends. The germline CDR1 and CDR2 sequences are SGHTA and FQGNSA. CDR3 sequence: CASSFNLNYGYTF. The CDR3 DNA is TGTGCCAGCAGCTTCAACCTAAACTATGGCTACACCTTC.

The CDR3 sequence is CASSLVSPWTSGNKETQYF. Written as DNA, the CDR3 is TGTGCCAGCAGCTTAGTGTCCCCCTGGACTAGCGGAAACAAAGAGACCCAGTACTTC. The chain couples TRBV11-3 to TRBJ2-5; 10 positions match TRBD2. Trimming cost V 1 base and J 3 bases; bases outside gene matches: 14. Germline assignment: CDR1 SGHNT and CDR2 YENEEA. CDR3 length: 19 residues.

CDR3 in DNA: TGTGCCAGCAGGAAGACAGGGTCGGTTTCACCCCTCCACTTT. Its translation is CASRKTGSVSPLHF. The genes are TRBV6-5 and TRBJ1-6; 7 bases map to TRBD1. The CDR3 covers 14 residues. Germline-derived CDR1 and CDR2 are MNHEY and SVGAGI. V lost 6 bases to trimming and J lost 9 bases; unmatched junction nucleotides: 8.

This chain joins TRBV7-8 and TRBJ2-7; 8 bases are shared with TRBD1. Per germline, CDR1 SGHVS and CDR2 FQNEAQ. With V trimmed by 4 bases and J by 7 bases, 6 bases remained unmatched. CDR3 size: 13 residues. DNA for the CDR3: TGTGCCAGCAGCTCCAGACAGGGGAGGGAGCAGTACTTC. Residues: CASSSRQGREQYF.